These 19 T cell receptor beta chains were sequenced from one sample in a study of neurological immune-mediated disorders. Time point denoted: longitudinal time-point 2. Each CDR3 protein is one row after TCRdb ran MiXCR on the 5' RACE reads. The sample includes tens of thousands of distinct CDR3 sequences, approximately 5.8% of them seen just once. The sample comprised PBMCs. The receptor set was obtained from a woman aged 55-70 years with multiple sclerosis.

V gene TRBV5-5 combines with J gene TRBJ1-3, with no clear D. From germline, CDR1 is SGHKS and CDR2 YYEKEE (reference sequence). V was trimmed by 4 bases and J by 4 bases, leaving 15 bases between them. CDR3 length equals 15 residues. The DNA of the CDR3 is TGTGCCAGCAGCGCCCTTTGGGGTCTCGGAAACACCATATATTTT. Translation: CASSALWGLGNTIYF.

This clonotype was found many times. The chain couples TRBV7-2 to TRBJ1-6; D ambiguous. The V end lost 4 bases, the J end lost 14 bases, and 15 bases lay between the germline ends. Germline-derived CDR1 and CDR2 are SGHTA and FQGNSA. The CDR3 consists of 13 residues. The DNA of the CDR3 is TGTGCCAGCAGCTCTGGACCCGAGGCATCCCTCCACTTT. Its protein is CASSSGPEASLHF.

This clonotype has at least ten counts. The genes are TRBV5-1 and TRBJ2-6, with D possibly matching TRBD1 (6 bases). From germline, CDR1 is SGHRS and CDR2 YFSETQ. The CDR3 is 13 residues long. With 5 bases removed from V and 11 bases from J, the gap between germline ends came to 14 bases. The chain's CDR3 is CASRNPGDHVLTF. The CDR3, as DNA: TGCGCCAGCAGGAATCCAGGGGACCACGTCCTGACTTTC.

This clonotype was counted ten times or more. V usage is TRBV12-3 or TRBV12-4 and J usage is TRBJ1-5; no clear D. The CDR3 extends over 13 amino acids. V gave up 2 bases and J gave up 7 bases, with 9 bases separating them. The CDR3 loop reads CASSLNKRQPQHF. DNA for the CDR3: TGTGCCAGCAGTTTAAACAAAAGGCAGCCCCAGCATTTT.

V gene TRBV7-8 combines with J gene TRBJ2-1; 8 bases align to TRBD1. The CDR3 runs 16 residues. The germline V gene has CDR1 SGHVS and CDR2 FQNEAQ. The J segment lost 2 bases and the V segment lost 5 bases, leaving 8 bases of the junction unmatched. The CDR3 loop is CASSKAEGQAYNEQFF. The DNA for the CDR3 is TGTGCCAGCAGCAAAGCTGAGGGACAGGCCTACAATGAGCAGTTCTTC.

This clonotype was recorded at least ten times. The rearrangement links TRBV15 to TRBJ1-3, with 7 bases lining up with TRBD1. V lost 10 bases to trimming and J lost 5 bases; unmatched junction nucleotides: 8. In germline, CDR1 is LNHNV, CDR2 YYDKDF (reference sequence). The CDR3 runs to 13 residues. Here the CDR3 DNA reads TGTGCCATCTCAGACAGGGCTCGAAACACCATATATTTT. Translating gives CAISDRARNTIYF.

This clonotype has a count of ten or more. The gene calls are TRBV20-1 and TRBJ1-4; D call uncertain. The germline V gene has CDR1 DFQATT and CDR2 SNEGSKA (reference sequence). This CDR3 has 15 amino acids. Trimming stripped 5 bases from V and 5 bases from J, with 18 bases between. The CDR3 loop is CSAVSRLGYNEKLFF. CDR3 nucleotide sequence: TGCAGTGCTGTGTCACGGCTTGGGTACAATGAAAAACTGTTTTTT.

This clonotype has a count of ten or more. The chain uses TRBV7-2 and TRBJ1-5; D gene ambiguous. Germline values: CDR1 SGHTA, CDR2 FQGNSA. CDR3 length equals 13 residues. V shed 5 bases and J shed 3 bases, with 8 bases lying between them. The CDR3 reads CASSDPPNQPQHF. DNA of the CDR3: TGTGCCAGCAGCGATCCTCCCAATCAGCCCCAGCATTTT.

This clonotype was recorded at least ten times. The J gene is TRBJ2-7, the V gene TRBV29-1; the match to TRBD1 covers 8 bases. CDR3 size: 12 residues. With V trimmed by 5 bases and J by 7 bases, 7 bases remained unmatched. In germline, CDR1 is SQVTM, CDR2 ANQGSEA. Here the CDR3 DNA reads TGCAGCGTTCAGCAGGGGGCGAGTGAGCAGTACTTC. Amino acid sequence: CSVQQGASEQYF.

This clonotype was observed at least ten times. The CDR3 DNA is TGCAGTGCTACTTCAATCGGCGGGCAGAGCTCCTACAATGAGCAGTTCTTC. Protein sequence: CSATSIGGQSSYNEQFF. This chain links TRBV20-1 with TRBJ2-1; the D gene is possibly TRBD2 (5 bases). The CDR3 contains 17 residues. The germline V gene has CDR1 DFQATT and CDR2 SNEGSKA (reference sequence). V was clipped by 4 bases and J by 0 bases, with 19 bases between them.

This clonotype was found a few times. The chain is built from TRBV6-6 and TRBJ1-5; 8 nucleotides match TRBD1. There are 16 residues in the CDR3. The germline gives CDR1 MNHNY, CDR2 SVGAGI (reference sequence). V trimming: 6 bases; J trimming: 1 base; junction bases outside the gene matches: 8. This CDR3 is CASSSPQGGSNQPQHF. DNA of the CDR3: TGTGCCAGCAGCTCACCACAGGGGGGGAGCAATCAGCCCCAGCATTTT.

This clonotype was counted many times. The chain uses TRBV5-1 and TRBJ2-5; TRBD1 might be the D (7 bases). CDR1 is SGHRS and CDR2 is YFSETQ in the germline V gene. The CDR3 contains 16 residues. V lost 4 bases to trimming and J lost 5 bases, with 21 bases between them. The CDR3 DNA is TGCGCCAGCAGCCTTTCCCCGGCAGGGGGGTTGGAGACCCAGTACTTC. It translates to CASSLSPAGGLETQYF.

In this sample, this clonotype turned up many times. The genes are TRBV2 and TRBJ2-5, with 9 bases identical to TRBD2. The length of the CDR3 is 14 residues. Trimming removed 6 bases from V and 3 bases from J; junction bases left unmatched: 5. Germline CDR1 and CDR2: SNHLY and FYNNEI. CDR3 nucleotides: TGTGCCAGCAGATCATTAGCGGGGGAAGAGACCCAGTACTTC. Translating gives CASRSLAGEETQYF. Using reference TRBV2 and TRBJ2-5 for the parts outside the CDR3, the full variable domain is EPEVTQTPSHQVTQMGQEVILRCVPISNHLYFYWYRQILGQKVEFLVSFYNNEISEKSEIFDDQFSVERPDGSNFTLKIRSTKLEDSAMYFCASRSLAGEETQYFGPGTRLLVL.

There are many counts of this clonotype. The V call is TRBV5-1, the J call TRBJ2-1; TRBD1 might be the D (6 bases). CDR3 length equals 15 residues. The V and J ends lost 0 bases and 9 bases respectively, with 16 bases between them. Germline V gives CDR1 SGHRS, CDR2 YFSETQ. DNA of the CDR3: TGCGCCAGCAGCTTGGAGGGGGTGGCGGTCCGTGAGCAGTTCTTC. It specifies CASSLEGVAVREQFF.

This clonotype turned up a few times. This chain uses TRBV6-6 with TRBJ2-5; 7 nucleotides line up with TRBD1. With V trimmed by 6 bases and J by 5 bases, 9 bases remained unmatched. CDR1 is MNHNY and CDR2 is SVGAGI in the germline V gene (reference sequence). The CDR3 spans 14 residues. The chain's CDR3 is CASRDGQVRETQYF. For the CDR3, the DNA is TGTGCCAGCAGGGACGGACAGGTTCGGGAGACCCAGTACTTC.

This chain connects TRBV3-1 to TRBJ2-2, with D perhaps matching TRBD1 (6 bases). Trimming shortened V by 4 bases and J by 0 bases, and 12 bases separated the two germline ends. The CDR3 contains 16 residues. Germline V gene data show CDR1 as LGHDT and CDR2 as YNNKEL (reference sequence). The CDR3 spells CASSPRGTPNTGELFF. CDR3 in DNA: TGTGCCAGCAGCCCTAGGGGGACACCGAACACCGGGGAGCTGTTTTTT.

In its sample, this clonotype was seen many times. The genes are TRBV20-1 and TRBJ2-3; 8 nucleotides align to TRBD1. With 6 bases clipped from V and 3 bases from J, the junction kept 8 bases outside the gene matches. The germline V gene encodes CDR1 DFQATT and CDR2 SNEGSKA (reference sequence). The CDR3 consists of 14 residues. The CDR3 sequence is CSATLQGETDTQYF. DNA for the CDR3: TGCAGTGCAACCCTACAGGGGGAAACAGATACGCAGTATTTT.

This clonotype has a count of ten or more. CDR3 coding DNA: TGTGCCAGCAGTTTCGGGGGGACACGAGACAATGAGCAGTTCTTC. Translation: CASSFGGTRDNEQFF. The rearrangement links TRBV28 to TRBJ2-1; D perhaps matches TRBD2 (7 bases). CDR1 is MDHEN, CDR2 SYDVKM, per germline. This CDR3 region has 15 residues. Trimming pared 3 bases from V and 5 bases from J, leaving 14 bases between.

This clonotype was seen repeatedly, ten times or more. DNA of the CDR3: TGCAGTGCACTTAAAGGGCCTTACACCGGGGAGCTGTTTTTT. It is translated as CSALKGPYTGELFF. This chain uses TRBV20-1 with TRBJ2-2; D gene ambiguous. Per the germline V gene, CDR1 is DFQATT and CDR2 is SNEGSKA (reference sequence). This CDR3 region has 14 residues. Trimming left V 6 bases short and J 3 bases short, with 14 bases between.